The rows below give T cell receptor beta chains drawn from one sample of a study of cytomegalovirus exposure and HLA in healthy donors. This table comes from immunoSEQ multiplex PCR, and its TCRdb copy is limited to in-frame clones, with some not included. The sample lists 150,000 to 200,000 clones; 70% to 90% were seen once. The sample taken for sequencing was PBMCs. The source of these receptors is a man aged 25-45 years in good health and CMV-seropositive. The CDR3 runs from the conserved cysteine through the conserved F or W. The D gene is left open where the match is weak. Rows may omit the clone size; those that give it use once, few, many or a size class.

TRBD1,TRBV11-1,TRBJ2-5,-,CASSFGGPGTGLETQYF,TGTGCCAGCAGCTTCGGGGGACCCGGGACAGGGTTGGAGACCCAGTACTTC
-,TRBV10-3,TRBJ2-3,-,CAIGGGATDTQYF,TGTGCCATCGGAGGGGGGGCGACAGATACGCAGTATTTT
-,TRBV27,TRBJ1-2,-,CASSGDNYGYTF,TGTGCCAGCTCCGGGGATAACTATGGCTACACCTTC
-,TRBV20-1,TRBJ2-7,-,CSARGGGEQYF,TGCAGTGCTAGAGGAGGAGGGGAGCAGTACTTC
TRBD1,TRBV7-9,TRBJ1-2,-,CASSLPGQGIYSYTF,TGTGCCAGCAGCTTGCCGGGACAGGGGATCTATAGCTACACCTTC
TRBD1,TRBV7-8,TRBJ2-7,-,CAIVQQGAHEQYF,TGTGCCATCGTCCAGCAGGGGGCTCACGAGCAGTACTTC
-,TRBV6-5,TRBJ2-5,-,CASSYRRGPETQYF,TGTGCCAGCAGTTACCGGAGGGGGCCAGAGACCCAGTACTTC
-,TRBV11-3,TRBJ1-6,once,CASSSYLSSYNSPLHF,TGTGCCAGCAGCTCCTACCTGAGCTCCTATAATTCACCCCTCCACTTT
-,TRBV4-2,TRBJ2-4,-,CASSQAGAKAKNIQYF,TGTGCCAGCAGCCAAGCAGGGGCCAAAGCCAAAAACATTCAGTACTTC
TRBD1,TRBV9,TRBJ1-1,-,CASSVGQGTTEAFF,TGTGCCAGCAGCGTAGGACAGGGGACTACTGAAGCTTTCTTT
-,TRBV6-5,TRBJ2-7,-,CASSYSSASYEQYF,TGTGCCAGCAGTTACTCTAGCGCCTCCTACGAGCAGTACTTC
-,TRBV19,TRBJ2-7,few,CASSIAAEEQYF,TGTGCCAGTAGTATAGCCGCGGAGGAGCAGTACTTC
TRBD2,TRBV11-2,TRBJ2-7,-,CASSLDGLAGSVLIREQYF,TGTGCCAGCAGCTTAGACGGACTAGCGGGGTCTGTCTTGATACGCGAGCAGTACTTC
TRBD2,TRBV7-2,TRBJ2-7,-,CASSLVGGYDEQYF,TGTGCCAGCAGCTTAGTGGGGGGGTATGACGAGCAGTACTTC
-,TRBV6-5,TRBJ1-2,-,CASSYSEEGNYGYTF,TGTGCCAGCAGTTACTCTGAGGAGGGTAACTATGGCTACACCTTC
-,TRBV7-2,TRBJ1-3,once,CASSLFGLGGGSGNTIYF,TGTGCCAGCAGCTTATTCGGGCTGGGAGGGGGGTCTGGAAACACCATATATTTT
-,TRBV7-9,TRBJ1-3,-,CASSFRGTAVAGNTIYF,TGTGCCAGCAGCTTTCGCGGGACTGCCGTCGCTGGAAACACCATATATTTT
TRBD1,TRBV11-3,TRBJ1-1,-,CASSLEGQGARTEAFF,TGTGCCAGCAGCTTAGAGGGACAGGGGGCGCGCACTGAAGCTTTCTTT
TRBD1,TRBV10-3,TRBJ2-6,-,CAISESYPPTGGPSSGANVLTF,TGTGCCATCAGTGAGTCGTACCCACCAACAGGGGGCCCGAGCTCTGGGGCCAACGTCCTGACTTTC
-,TRBV7-3,TRBJ2-4,-,CASRLPAKNIQYF,TGTGCCAGCAGACTGCCAGCCAAAAACATTCAGTACTTC
-,TRBV11-3,TRBJ1-4,-,CASSRGGTAGGKLFF,TGTGCCAGCAGTCGCGGAGGAACAGCTGGCGGAAAACTGTTTTTT
TRBD1,TRBV7-2,TRBJ1-3,-,CASSLSERDRGGNTIYF,TGTGCCAGCAGCTTATCTGAAAGGGACAGGGGAGGGAACACCATATATTTT
TRBD2,TRBV11-2,TRBJ2-1,-,CASGLAGEQFF,TGTGCCAGCGGTCTAGCGGGGGAGCAGTTCTTC
TRBD1,TRBV6-5,TRBJ1-2,-,CASSRKQGAGGYTF,TGTGCCAGCAGCCGAAAACAGGGGGCCGGTGGCTACACCTTC
-,TRBV13,TRBJ2-7,once,CASSPVRGQSSYEQYF,TGTGCCAGCAGTCCAGTGCGGGGACAGAGTTCCTACGAGCAGTACTTC
TRBD2,TRBV19,TRBJ2-2,-,CASVGLGGTGELFF,TGTGCCAGCGTGGGACTAGGGGGTACCGGGGAGCTGTTTTTT
TRBD2,TRBV6-6,TRBJ2-7,-,CASSRLAGGSYEQYF,TGTGCCAGCAGTCGACTAGCGGGGGGCTCCTACGAGCAGTACTTC
-,TRBV5-6,TRBJ1-2,-,CASSAPAQGPGGYGYTF,TGTGCCAGCAGCGCTCCAGCTCAAGGTCCCGGAGGCTATGGCTACACCTTC
-,TRBV2,TRBJ2-7,-,CATLGGPSSYEQYF,TGTGCCACCCTTGGCGGCCCGAGCTCCTACGAGCAGTACTTC
TRBD1,TRBV6-6,TRBJ1-2,-,CASTAFTGGAHGYTF,TGTGCCAGCACGGCCTTCACAGGGGGCGCCCATGGCTACACCTTC
-,TRBV14,TRBJ2-2,once,CASSDQGYTGELFF,TGTGCCAGCAGCGACCAGGGATACACCGGGGAGCTGTTTTTT
-,TRBV7-2,TRBJ1-1,few,CASSRGGEAFF,TGTGCCAGCAGCCGGGGGGGTGAAGCTTTCTTT
-,TRBV7-8,TRBJ1-1,-,CASSFGQLSTEAFF,TGTGCCAGCAGCTTTGGACAGCTGAGCACTGAAGCTTTCTTT
TRBD2,TRBV27,TRBJ2-5,-,CASSLLTSGGAEYF,TGTGCCAGCAGTTTGCTGACTAGCGGGGGGGCCGAGTACTTC
-,TRBV5-5,TRBJ2-5,-,CASSDGTFVGETQYF,TGTGCCAGCAGCGACGGGACTTTTGTCGGGGAGACCCAGTACTTC
TRBD2,TRBV6-5,TRBJ2-3,-,CASSYQAGVTDTQYF,TGTGCCAGCAGTTACCAAGCGGGGGTCACAGATACGCAGTATTTT
-,TRBV30,TRBJ1-1,-,CAWSGLRERPINTEAFF,TGTGCCTGGAGCGGGCTCCGGGAGCGACCGATCAACACTGAAGCTTTCTTT